Detailed here is one T cell receptor beta chain. Mismatch repair deficiency was confirmed in all patients, by PCR or immunohistochemistry. The TCR-sequenced patients were a few responders to pembrolizumab. The sample belongs to a study of PD-1 blockade in mismatch repair-deficient tumors. V was shortened by 6 bases and J by 0 bases, with 9 bases between the two germline ends. Germline CDR1 and CDR2: SQVTM and ANQGSEA. CDR3 size: 13 residues. Here immunoSEQ multiplex PCR was the method, and the copy in TCRdb shows in-frame clones only, minus some. The sample consists of over 100,000 clones, 60% to 85% of them appearing once.

The receptor's source is an adult with mismatch repair-deficient cancer. Sequencing used peripheral blood, obtained approximately 64 weeks after starting pembrolizumab. The chain is built from TRBV29-1 and TRBJ1-3; D call uncertain. The CDR3 spells CSVTPSSGNTIYF. CDR3 nucleotides: TGCAGCGTAACACCGTCCTCTGGAAACACCATATATTTT. Complete variable domain (other parts from reference TRBV29-1 and TRBJ1-3): SAVISQKPSRDICQRGTSLTIQCQVDSQVTMMFWYRQQPGQSLTLIATANQGSEATYESGFVIDKFPISRPNLTFSTLTVSNMSPEDSSIYLCSVTPSSGNTIYFGEGSWLTVV.